Below are 25 T cell receptor beta chains sequenced from a single sample in a study of T cell responses to AZD1222 COVID-19 vaccine. The data were produced by immunoSEQ multiplex PCR, yet TCRdb's version contains in-frame clones alone and is incomplete. The data show approximately 120,000 clones, approximately 88% seen once. Sequencing was performed on peripheral blood, taken 28 days after the second AZD1222 dose. The receptors derive from an adult who received the AZD1222 COVID-19 vaccine.

The chain is built from TRBV7-9 and TRBJ2-7, with 10 bases that match TRBD1. The CDR3 extends over 12 amino acids. Germline V gives CDR1 SEHNR, CDR2 FQNEAQ (reference sequence). Losses at the gene ends were 6 bases for V and 6 bases for J; bases not matched to a gene: 2. This chain's CDR3 is CASSWDRGEQYF. The CDR3 region has the DNA TGTGCCAGCAGTTGGGACAGGGGCGAGCAGTACTTC. Filled out from reference TRBV7-9 and TRBJ2-7, the complete variable domain reads DTGVSQNPRHKITKRGQNVTFRCDPISEHNRLYWYRQTLGQGPEFLTYFQNEAQLEKSRLLSDRFSAERPKGSFSTLEIQRTEQGDSAMYLCASSWDRGEQYFGPGTRLTVT.

V usage is TRBV5-4 and J usage is TRBJ1-2, with D hard to call. This CDR3 has 12 residues. The V gene's germline CDR1 is SGHNT and CDR2 YYREEE (reference sequence). Trimming removed 0 bases at V and 5 bases at J, with 5 bases between. DNA for the CDR3: TGTGCCAGCAGCTTGGATCCGTATGGCTACACCTTC. Translation gives CASSLDPYGYTF.

The rearrangement links TRBV4-3 to TRBJ1-2; a possible D gene is TRBD1 (5 bases). Trimming took off 4 bases at V and 1 base at J, with 10 bases between the two ends. The germline CDR1 and CDR2 sequences are LGHNA and YSLEER. The CDR3 covers 14 residues. Here the CDR3 DNA reads TGCGCCAGCAGCCCTGGGACGGTTAACTATGGCTACACCTTC. Encoded protein: CASSPGTVNYGYTF.

In DNA form, the CDR3 reads TGCGCCAGCAGCTTGGGTATGGCAGGGAGCTACGAGCAGTACTTC. It yields the protein CASSLGMAGSYEQYF. The rearrangement links TRBV5-1 to TRBJ2-7; D possibly matches TRBD1 or TRBD2 (5 bases each). CDR1 SGHRS and CDR2 YFSETQ come from the germline V gene. The CDR3 extends over 15 amino acids. Trimming left V 0 bases short and J 3 bases short, with 13 bases between.

The table lists this clone with a few counts. The chain has TRBV30 and TRBJ2-5; 10 bases map to TRBD1. Germline V gene lookup returns CDR1 GTSNPN and CDR2 SVGIG (reference sequence). CDR3 size: 14 residues. The V segment lost 0 bases and the J segment 4 bases; nucleotides outside the gene matches: 2. This chain's CDR3 is CAWSVGQGRETQYF. The CDR3 region has the DNA TGTGCCTGGAGTGTGGGACAGGGGCGAGAGACCCAGTACTTC.

The rearrangement links TRBV6-2 or TRBV6-3 to TRBJ1-2; 7 bases line up with TRBD1. This CDR3 has 12 amino acids. V lost 5 bases, J lost 9 bases, and 6 bases stayed unmatched. The germline V gene has CDR1 MNHEY and CDR2 SVGEGT. The CDR3 nucleotides read TGTGCCAGCAGTACCGGGACAGTGAGCTACACCTTC. Its protein is CASSTGTVSYTF.

The chain carries TRBV28 and TRBJ2-1; TRBD1 matches at 8 bases. This CDR3 has 14 amino acids. The germline gives CDR1 MDHEN, CDR2 SYDVKM. The V gene end was trimmed by 4 bases and the J gene end by 5 bases; junction bases not matched to a gene: 4. The CDR3 sequence is CASSSGDRNNEQFF. The CDR3 nucleotides are TGTGCCAGCAGTTCGGGGGACAGGAACAATGAGCAGTTCTTC.

The rearrangement links TRBV24-1 to TRBJ2-3, with 12 bases matching TRBD2. V lost 4 bases and J lost 9; bases outside the gene matches: 4. This CDR3 region has 14 residues. The germline V gene has CDR1 KGHDR and CDR2 SFDVKD. This CDR3 reads CATSDPTSGRTQYF. The CDR3 nucleotides are TGTGCCACCAGTGACCCGACTAGCGGGAGAACGCAGTATTTT.

This chain joins TRBV7-8 and TRBJ1-1, with TRBD1 as a possible D gene (5 bases). Deletions cut 5 bases from V and 2 bases from J, with 12 bases between. Per the germline V gene, CDR1 is SGHVS and CDR2 is FQNEAQ. The CDR3 has 14 amino acids. The CDR3 sequence is CASSRQSTNTEAFF. The CDR3 nucleotides are TGTGCCAGCAGCCGACAGTCCACTAACACTGAAGCTTTCTTT.

The rearrangement joins TRBV6-5 to TRBJ2-1; TRBD2 matches at 7 bases. Trimming removed 8 bases from V and 4 bases from J; junction bases left unmatched: 8. Per the germline V gene, CDR1 is MNHEY and CDR2 is SVGAGI. This CDR3 has 14 amino acids. The DNA of the CDR3 is TGTGCCAGCTCTAGCGGAGGGTATTACAATGAGCAGTTCTTC. It translates to CASSSGGYYNEQFF.

This sequence joins TRBV7-2 and TRBJ1-2; perhaps TRBD1 as D (6 bases). CDR3 length: 14 amino acids. Trimming took 5 bases from V and 2 from J, leaving 12 bases between them. Germline values: CDR1 SGHTA, CDR2 FQGNSA. The CDR3 here is CASSDGTQNYGYTF. In nucleotides, the CDR3 is TGTGCCAGCAGCGACGGGACACAGAACTATGGCTACACCTTC.

The V gene is TRBV7-6, the J gene TRBJ2-7, with D possibly matching TRBD2 (5 bases). The CDR3 has 12 amino acids. Germline CDR1 reads SGHVS; CDR2 reads FNYEAQ. Trimming left V 3 bases short and J 7 bases short, with 10 bases between. The CDR3 reads CASSFSGEEQYF. The CDR3 nucleotides are TGTGCCAGCAGCTTTTCCGGGGAAGAGCAGTACTTC.

The chain combines TRBV11-2 with TRBJ1-1, with 7 bases identical to TRBD1. This CDR3 is 14 amino acids long. Trimming removed 0 bases from V and 9 bases from J; junction bases left unmatched: 7. Germline values: CDR1 SGHAT, CDR2 FQNNGV. For the CDR3, the DNA is TGTGCCAGCAGCTTAGACGGGGGAGGGGGCAAAGCTTTCTTT. It specifies CASSLDGGGGKAFF.

This chain uses TRBV6-4 with TRBJ1-2, with 7 bases lining up with TRBD1. Trimming took 4 bases from V and 8 from J; bases not matched to a gene: 13. The CDR3 runs to 15 residues. CDR1 is MRHNA, CDR2 SNTAGT, per germline. CDR3 residues: CASSGEAGTAGGYTF. The DNA of the CDR3 is TGTGCCAGCAGTGGGGAAGCCGGGACAGCGGGGGGCTACACCTTC.

The chain combines TRBV30 with TRBJ1-3; 8 nucleotides agree with TRBD1. After removal of 8 bases from V and 0 bases from J, the junction contained 9 bases not matched to a gene. This CDR3 is built from 15 residues. Germline CDR1 GTSNPN, CDR2 SVGIG (reference sequence). The CDR3 protein is CALGTGLFSGNTIYF. The CDR3, as DNA: TGTGCCCTGGGGACAGGTCTTTTCTCTGGAAACACCATATATTTT.

The chain carries TRBV5-1 and TRBJ1-2; TRBD1 aligns across 7 bases. V was pared by 4 bases and J by 6 bases, with 12 bases of the junction left unmatched. The V gene's germline CDR1 is SGHRS and CDR2 YFSETQ. The CDR3 totals 15 residues. CDR3: CASSRDRVGVDGYTF. Written as DNA, the CDR3 is TGCGCCAGCAGCCGCGACAGGGTAGGAGTGGATGGCTACACCTTC.

The chain joins TRBV29-1 to TRBJ2-1; 8 bases fit TRBD1. This CDR3 is 14 amino acids long. Trimming cost V 7 bases and J 5 bases; bases outside gene matches: 10. Germline CDR1 is SQVTM and CDR2 is ANQGSEA. The CDR3, as DNA: TGCAGCGGAGGAGGACAGGGCTACAACAATGAGCAGTTCTTC. This sequence encodes CSGGGQGYNNEQFF.

This clone was seen just once. The chain employs TRBV30 and TRBJ2-2; D may be TRBD1 (6 bases). Germline V gives CDR1 GTSNPN, CDR2 SVGIG (reference sequence). The CDR3 has 13 amino acids. The ends were cut back, 4 bases at V and 7 bases at J, with 13 bases in the middle. CDR3 residues: CAWTPGDHGELFF. The DNA of the CDR3 is TGTGCCTGGACGCCAGGGGACCACGGGGAGCTGTTTTTT.

The chain is built from TRBV27 and TRBJ2-6, with a possible D match to TRBD1 (6 bases). Germline CDR1 MNHEY, CDR2 SMNVEV (reference sequence). This CDR3 has 20 amino acids. V lost 6 bases and J lost 0, with 24 bases in between. The CDR3 loop reads CASSSKPWDTPSSGANVLTF. The CDR3 nucleotides are TGTGCCAGCAGCTCCAAACCGTGGGACACACCTAGCTCTGGGGCCAACGTCCTGACTTTC.

The sample holds a few counts of this clone. The CDR3 region has the DNA TGTGCCAGCAGCCAGGGGACAGGGGCCCAACTCTATGGCTACACCTTC. It translates to CASSQGTGAQLYGYTF. The chain carries TRBV4-2 and TRBJ1-2, with TRBD1 matching over 10 bases. CDR1 is LGHNA and CDR2 is YNFKEQ in the germline V gene. The V and J ends lost 3 bases and 4 bases, in that order; junction bases with no gene match: 8. This CDR3 is built from 16 residues.

This clone was seen a few times. V gene TRBV27 combines with J gene TRBJ1-1; a weak D match, TRBD1 (6 bases). V gave up 2 bases and J gave up 11 bases, with 12 bases separating them. CDR1 and CDR2 (germline): MNHEY, SMNVEV (reference sequence). The CDR3 runs 12 residues. This chain's CDR3 is CASSLAGHPAFF. The CDR3 DNA follows: TGTGCCAGCAGTTTAGCGGGACACCCCGCTTTCTTT.

This clone was seen just once. The gene calls are TRBV28 and TRBJ2-7, with TRBD2 as a possible D gene (6 bases). CDR1 and CDR2 (germline): MDHEN, SYDVKM. V was cut by 2 bases and J by 6 bases, with 11 bases left in between. CDR3 size: 13 residues. DNA of the CDR3: TGTGCCAGCAGTTTAGGGGGAGCGGGCGAGCAGTACTTC. This codes for CASSLGGAGEQYF. The full variable domain, its missing parts supplied by reference TRBV28 and TRBJ2-7, is DVKVTQSSRYLVKRTGEKVFLECVQDMDHENMFWYRQDPGLGLRLIYFSYDVKMKEKGDIPEGYSVSREKKERFSLILESASTNQTSMYLCASSLGGAGEQYFGPGTRLTVT.

The chain carries TRBV3-1 (or the pseudogene TRBV3-2) and TRBJ1-2; D uncertain. With 5 bases removed from V and 2 bases from J, the gap between germline ends came to 3 bases. Per germline, CDR1 LGHDT and CDR2 YNNKEL (reference sequence). The CDR3 is 11 amino acids. The CDR3 region is CASSLNYGYTF. Written as DNA, the CDR3 is TGTGCCAGCAGCTTAAACTATGGCTACACCTTC.

This chain connects TRBV9 to TRBJ1-2; D might be TRBD1 (6 bases). With 4 bases removed from V and 8 bases from J, the gap between germline ends came to 18 bases. CDR1 and CDR2 (germline): SGDLS, YYNGEE. The CDR3 has 14 amino acids. CDR3 in amino acids: CASSPTGQPGGYTF. The CDR3 coding sequence is TGTGCCAGCAGCCCGACCGGACAGCCGGGGGGCTACACCTTC.

The chain couples TRBV30 to TRBJ1-1; no clear D. V was clipped by 4 bases and J by 1 base, with 7 bases between them. Germline CDR1 GTSNPN, CDR2 SVGIG (reference sequence). The CDR3 length is 12 residues. The CDR3 nucleotides are TGTGCCTGGAACCTCGGGAACACTGAAGCTTTCTTT. As protein: CAWNLGNTEAFF.